Given below is one TCR beta chain in context. Its target is not known. Libraries were prepared by immunoSEQ multiplex PCR; TCRdb keeps only in-frame clonotypes and omits some of them. Of 97,000 or so clones listed, about 85% are singletons. The entry originates in a study of T cell responses to AZD1222 COVID-19 vaccine. With 1 base removed from V and 2 bases from J, the gap between germline ends came to 9 bases. This CDR3 is 15 amino acids long. Per germline, CDR1 SGHNT and CDR2 YENEEA. Broader study findings: Of the AZD1222 recipients, only five to seven were seropositive at baseline. Mapped onto spike, vaccine-associated CD4 TCRs spanned it and were dominant at 160-218 and 743-854. Repertoire sampling was restricted to post-peak T cell response timepoints. Spike-specific TCR breadth and depth grew following two AZD1222 doses.

The specimen was peripheral blood, collected on day 0 of AZD1222 vaccination. This TCR derives from an adult in good health. This rearrangement joins TRBV11-3 to TRBJ2-1; D tentatively fits TRBD1 or TRBD2 (5 bases each). As DNA, the CDR3 is TGTGCCAGCAGCTTAGGTTCGGGGCCCTACAATGAGCAGTTCTTC. As protein: CASSLGSGPYNEQFF.